A single sample gave rise to the 6 T cell receptor beta chains below, sequenced in a study of shared clonotypes between healthy human individuals. Libraries were prepared by immunoSEQ multiplex PCR; TCRdb keeps only in-frame clonotypes and omits some of them. The sample comprises about 2 million clones, roughly 94% of which are singletons, and roughly 1% rests with the top ten. Cells designated naive CD8 were CD45RO-negative and were positively selected for CCR7, with terminally differentiated effector memory CD45RA+ cells excluded. The sequenced sample was naive CD8+ T cells sorted from blood. The source of these receptors is a man between 18 and 29 years old in good health.

The rearrangement joins TRBV4-3 to TRBJ1-2; D uncertain. With 0 bases removed from V and 2 bases from J, the gap between germline ends came to 16 bases. The CDR3 has 17 residues. Germline CDR1 is LGHNA and CDR2 is YSLEER. The CDR3 loop reads CASSQDMGPQMNYGYTF. Written as DNA, the CDR3 is TGCGCCAGCAGCCAAGATATGGGCCCCCAGATGAACTATGGCTACACCTTC.

The chain joins TRBV2 to TRBJ1-2, with D tentatively TRBD1 (5 bases). The V gene lost 3 bases and the J gene lost 4 bases, with 9 bases spanning the gap. The CDR3 spans 13 residues. The germline gives CDR1 SNHLY, CDR2 FYNNEI. The CDR3: CASSDSGGYGYTF. As DNA, the CDR3 is TGTGCCAGCAGTGACTCCGGGGGCTATGGCTACACCTTC.

The J gene is TRBJ1-5, the V gene TRBV12-5; D may be TRBD1 (6 bases). This CDR3 is built from 14 residues. Trimming left V 1 base short and J 10 bases short, with 14 bases between. Germline values: CDR1 LGHNT, CDR2 FRNRAP. For the CDR3, the DNA is TGTGCTAGTGGTTTGGGGACAGCGGCAAGACCCCAGCATTTT. This translates into CASGLGTAARPQHF.

The V call is TRBV4-1, the J call TRBJ2-7, with D possibly being TRBD1 (5 bases). This CDR3 comprises 14 residues. V lost 3 bases, J lost 5 bases, and 14 bases lay in between. Germline lookup yields CDR1 MGHRA and CDR2 YSYEKL. CDR3 loop: CASSQLVGLDEQYF. In nucleotides, the CDR3 is TGCGCCAGCAGCCAGTTAGTGGGGCTAGACGAGCAGTACTTC.

The genes are TRBV11-2 and TRBJ2-7; TRBD1 matches at 7 bases. This CDR3 is built from 17 residues. Germline CDR1 SGHAT, CDR2 FQNNGV. Trimming cost V 3 bases and J 1 base; bases outside gene matches: 12. The CDR3 nucleotides read TGTGCCAGCAGCTTCAGGAAAGGACAGGCGACATCCTACGAGCAGTACTTC. This encodes CASSFRKGQATSYEQYF.

This rearrangement joins TRBV10-1 to TRBJ2-2; D uncertain. The CDR3 spans 13 residues. V was cut by 8 bases and J by 5 bases, with 12 bases left in between. Germline V gene lookup returns CDR1 WNHNN and CDR2 SYGVQD (reference sequence). The CDR3 DNA follows: TGCGCCAGCTCGGAGTCAGTTACCGGGGAGCTGTTTTTT. This codes for CASSESVTGELFF.